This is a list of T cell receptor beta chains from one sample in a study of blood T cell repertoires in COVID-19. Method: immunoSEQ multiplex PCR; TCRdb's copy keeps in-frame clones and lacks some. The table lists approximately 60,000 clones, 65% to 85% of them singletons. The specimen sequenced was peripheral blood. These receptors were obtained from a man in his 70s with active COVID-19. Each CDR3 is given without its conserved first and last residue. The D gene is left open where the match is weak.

CDR3 protein: ASSLTGTSSYEQY
D gene: TRBD2
J gene: TRBJ2-7
CDR3 length: 13
V gene: TRBV5-4

CDR3 protein: ASSQGSITAETQY
D gene: .
J gene: TRBJ2-5
CDR3 length: 13
V gene: TRBV9

CDR3 protein: ASSLDGATKNIQY
D gene: .
J gene: TRBJ2-4
CDR3 length: 13
V gene: TRBV5-1

CDR3 protein: ASSLGRGGTIGPDTQY
D gene: .
J gene: TRBJ2-3
CDR3 length: 16
V gene: TRBV7-9

CDR3 protein: ASSYRGRIDTQY
D gene: .
J gene: TRBJ2-3
CDR3 length: 12
V gene: TRBV6-2/TRBV6-3

CDR3 protein: ASSHVSSGSWDNEQF
D gene: TRBD2
J gene: TRBJ2-1
CDR3 length: 15
V gene: TRBV4-3

CDR3 protein: SASHRGSVGTEAF
D gene: TRBD1
J gene: TRBJ1-1
CDR3 length: 13
V gene: TRBV20-1

CDR3 protein: ASSWTGGGTGELF
D gene: .
J gene: TRBJ2-2
CDR3 length: 13
V gene: TRBV6-6

CDR3 protein: ASSLGGTSGRETQY
D gene: TRBD2
J gene: TRBJ2-5
CDR3 length: 14
V gene: TRBV7-2

CDR3 protein: TSSQPTASNYGYT
D gene: .
J gene: TRBJ1-2
CDR3 length: 13
V gene: TRBV1

CDR3 protein: ASSHSVVGDLV
D gene: .
J gene: TRBJ2-1
CDR3 length: 11
V gene: TRBV4-1

CDR3 protein: ASSLQGLAGELF
D gene: .
J gene: TRBJ2-2
CDR3 length: 12
V gene: TRBV5-1

CDR3 protein: ASSQDTRVNQPQH
D gene: .
J gene: TRBJ1-5
CDR3 length: 13
V gene: TRBV3-1/TRBV3-2

CDR3 protein: ASSPTGEDGYT
D gene: TRBD1
J gene: TRBJ1-2
CDR3 length: 11
V gene: TRBV28

CDR3 protein: ASSMRLWETQY
D gene: .
J gene: TRBJ2-5
CDR3 length: 11
V gene: TRBV19

CDR3 protein: ASSQATGLASGNTIY
D gene: .
J gene: TRBJ1-3
CDR3 length: 15
V gene: TRBV4-3

CDR3 protein: AVGLAGDTQY
D gene: TRBD2
J gene: TRBJ2-3
CDR3 length: 10
V gene: TRBV10-3

CDR3 protein: AIRVGVLSGNTIY
D gene: .
J gene: TRBJ1-3
CDR3 length: 13
V gene: TRBV10-3

CDR3 protein: ASSPPDRSYEQY
D gene: .
J gene: TRBJ2-7
CDR3 length: 12
V gene: TRBV5-1

CDR3 protein: ASSLPAGEDEQY
D gene: TRBD2
J gene: TRBJ2-7
CDR3 length: 12
V gene: TRBV5-4

CDR3 protein: ASSMLAGPQF
D gene: TRBD2
J gene: TRBJ2-1
CDR3 length: 10
V gene: TRBV7-2

CDR3 protein: ASSSNRDSYEQY
D gene: .
J gene: TRBJ2-7
CDR3 length: 12
V gene: TRBV5-1